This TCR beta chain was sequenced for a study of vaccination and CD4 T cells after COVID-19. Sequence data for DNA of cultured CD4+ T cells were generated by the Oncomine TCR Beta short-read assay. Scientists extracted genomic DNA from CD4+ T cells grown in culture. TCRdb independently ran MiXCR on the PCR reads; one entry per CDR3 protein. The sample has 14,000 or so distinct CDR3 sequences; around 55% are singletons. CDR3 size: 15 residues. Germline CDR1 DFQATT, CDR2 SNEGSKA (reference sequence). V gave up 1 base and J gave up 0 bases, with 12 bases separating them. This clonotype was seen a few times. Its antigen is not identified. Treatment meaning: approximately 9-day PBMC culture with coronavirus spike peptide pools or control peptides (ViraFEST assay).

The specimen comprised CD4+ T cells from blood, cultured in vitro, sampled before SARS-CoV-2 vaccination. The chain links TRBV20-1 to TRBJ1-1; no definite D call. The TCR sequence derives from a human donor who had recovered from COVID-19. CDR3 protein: CSARGQPTLNTEAFF. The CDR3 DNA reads TGCAGTGCTAGAGGTCAGCCTACTTTGAACACTGAAGCTTTCTTT.